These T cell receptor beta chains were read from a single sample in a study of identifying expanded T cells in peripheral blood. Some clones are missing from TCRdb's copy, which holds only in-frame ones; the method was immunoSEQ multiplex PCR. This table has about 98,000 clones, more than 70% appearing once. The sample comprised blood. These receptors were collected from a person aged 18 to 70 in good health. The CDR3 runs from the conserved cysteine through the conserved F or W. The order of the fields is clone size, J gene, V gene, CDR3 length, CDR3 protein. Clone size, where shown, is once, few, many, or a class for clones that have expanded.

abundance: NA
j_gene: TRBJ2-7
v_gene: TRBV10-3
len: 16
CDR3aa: CAISESGGGTGDWQYF

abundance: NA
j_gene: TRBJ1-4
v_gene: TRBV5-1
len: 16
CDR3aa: CASSLGSGQGNEKLFF

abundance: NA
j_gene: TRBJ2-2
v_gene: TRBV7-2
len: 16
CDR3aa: CASSRLAGANTGELFF

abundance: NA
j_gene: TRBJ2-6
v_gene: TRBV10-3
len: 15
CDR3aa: CAAAAAVTGANVLTF

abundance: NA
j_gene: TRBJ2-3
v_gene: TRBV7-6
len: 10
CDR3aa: CASKPDTQYF

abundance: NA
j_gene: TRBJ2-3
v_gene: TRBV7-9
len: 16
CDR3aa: CASIQSFRGAADTQYF

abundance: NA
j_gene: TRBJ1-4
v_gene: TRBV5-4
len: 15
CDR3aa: CASSPTGSTNEKLFF

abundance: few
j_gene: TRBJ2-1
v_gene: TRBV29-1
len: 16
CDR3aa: CSVGRSGTGTRGEQFF

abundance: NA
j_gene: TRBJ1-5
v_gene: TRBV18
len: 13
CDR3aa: CASSRGGNQPQHF

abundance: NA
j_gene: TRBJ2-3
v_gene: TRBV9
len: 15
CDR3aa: CASSVAVAGSDTQYF

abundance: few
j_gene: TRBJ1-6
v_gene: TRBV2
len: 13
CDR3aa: CASKGGLRSPLHF

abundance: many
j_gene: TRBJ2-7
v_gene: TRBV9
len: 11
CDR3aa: CASGDFYEQYF

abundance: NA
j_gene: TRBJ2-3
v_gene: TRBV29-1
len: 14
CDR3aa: CSVEDRSGTDTQYF

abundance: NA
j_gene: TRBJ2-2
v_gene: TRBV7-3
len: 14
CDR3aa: CASSKAANTGELFF